The entry that follows covers one TCR beta chain sequence. The antigen is not known. The sample's time point: after dendritic cell vaccination, including at tumor progression/relapse. The data are from a study of glioma-infiltrating T cells after dendritic cell vaccination. J was trimmed by 6 bases and V by 0 bases; bases with no gene match: 8. The CDR3 extends over 16 amino acids. Germline V lookup: CDR1 SGHNT, CDR2 YYREEE (reference sequence). Study-level results: The cohort had few patients with full blood and tumor sets.

Measured with immunoSEQ multiplex PCR; TCRdb has only the in-frame clones, and not every one. The sample holds approximately 46,000 clones, about nine tenths seen once. The sequencing used blood, collected after dendritic cell vaccination. The J gene is TRBJ2-2, the V gene TRBV5-4; TRBD2 agrees at 7 bases. This receptor was identified in a human donor with glioblastoma. The CDR3 is CASSLAAGESPGELFF. CDR3 nucleotides: TGTGCCAGCAGCTTGGCCGCGGGGGAGTCCCCCGGGGAGCTGTTTTTT.